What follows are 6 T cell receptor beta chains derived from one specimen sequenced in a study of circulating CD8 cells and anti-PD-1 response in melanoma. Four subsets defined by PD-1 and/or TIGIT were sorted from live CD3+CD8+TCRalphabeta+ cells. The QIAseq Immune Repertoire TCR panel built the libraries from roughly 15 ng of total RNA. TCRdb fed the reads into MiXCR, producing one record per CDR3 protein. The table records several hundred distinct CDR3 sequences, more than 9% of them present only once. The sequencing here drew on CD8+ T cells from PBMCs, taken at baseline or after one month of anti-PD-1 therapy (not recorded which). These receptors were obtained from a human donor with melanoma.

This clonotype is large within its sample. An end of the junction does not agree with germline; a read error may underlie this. The chain's CDR3 is CASSPTPKPDRITLDF. CDR3 nucleotide sequence: TGTGCCAGCAGCCCTACCCCCAAACCTGACAGGATTACTTTGGACTTC. The chain recombines TRBV28 with TRBJ2-7; perhaps TRBD1 as D (6 bases). Looked up from germline, CDR1 is MDHEN and CDR2 is SYDVKM. There are 16 residues in the CDR3.

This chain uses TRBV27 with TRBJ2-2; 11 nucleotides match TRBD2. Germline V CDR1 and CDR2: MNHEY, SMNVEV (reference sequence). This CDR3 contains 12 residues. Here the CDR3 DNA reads TGTGCTAGCGGGAGGGCCGCCGGGGAGCTGTTTTTT. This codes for CASGRAAGELFF.

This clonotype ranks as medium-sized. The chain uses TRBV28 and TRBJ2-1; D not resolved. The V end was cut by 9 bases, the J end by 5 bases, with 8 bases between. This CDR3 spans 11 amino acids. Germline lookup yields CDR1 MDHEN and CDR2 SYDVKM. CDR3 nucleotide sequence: TGTGCCAGTGGCCGTAACAATGAGCAGTTCTTC. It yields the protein CASGRNNEQFF.

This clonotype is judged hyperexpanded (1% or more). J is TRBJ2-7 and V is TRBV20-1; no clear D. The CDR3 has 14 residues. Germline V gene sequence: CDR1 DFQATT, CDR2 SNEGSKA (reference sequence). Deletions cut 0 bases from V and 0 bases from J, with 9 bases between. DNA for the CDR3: TGCAGTGCTAGAGATGCCGGAGCCTCCTACGAGCAGTACTTC. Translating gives CSARDAGASYEQYF.

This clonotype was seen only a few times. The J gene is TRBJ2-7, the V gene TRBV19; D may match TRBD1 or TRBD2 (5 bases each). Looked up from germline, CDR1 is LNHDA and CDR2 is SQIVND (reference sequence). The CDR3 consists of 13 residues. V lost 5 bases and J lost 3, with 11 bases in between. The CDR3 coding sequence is TGTGCCAGTAGTGAGGGGAGAGGCTACGAGCAGTACTTC. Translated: CASSEGRGYEQYF.

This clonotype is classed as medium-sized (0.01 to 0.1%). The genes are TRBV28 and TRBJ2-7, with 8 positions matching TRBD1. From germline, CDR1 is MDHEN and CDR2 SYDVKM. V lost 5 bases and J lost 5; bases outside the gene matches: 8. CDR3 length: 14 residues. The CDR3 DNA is TGTGCCAGCAGTCCCGGGACAGGAACCCACGAGCAGTACTTC. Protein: CASSPGTGTHEQYF.